This T cell receptor (beta chain) appears in the sequencing data of a study of radiotherapy plus CTLA-4 blockade in lung cancer. Points from the study as a whole: Expansion in blood of tumor-derived TCR clones was seen after radiotherapy plus ipilimumab.

J gave up 5 bases and V 1 base, and 4 bases lay outside the gene matches. The CDR3 sequence is 16 residues long. The V gene's germline CDR1 is SGHAT and CDR2 FQNNGV. Using immunoSEQ multiplex PCR, the repertoire was profiled, and TCRdb retains in-frame clones only, with some absent. The table shows tens of thousands of clones, with around 63% occurring only once. This clone was detected a few times. Antigen: not known. The chain has TRBV11-2 and TRBJ2-2; 10 bases match TRBD1. Sequencing was performed on peripheral blood, taken from a patient treated with radiotherapy plus ipilimumab. This sequence was found in a human donor with non-small cell lung cancer who had a partial response to radiotherapy plus ipilimumab. The chain's CDR3 is CASSLGTGGHTGELFF. The CDR3 region has the DNA TGTGCCAGCAGCTTAGGGACAGGGGGACATACCGGGGAGCTGTTTTTT.